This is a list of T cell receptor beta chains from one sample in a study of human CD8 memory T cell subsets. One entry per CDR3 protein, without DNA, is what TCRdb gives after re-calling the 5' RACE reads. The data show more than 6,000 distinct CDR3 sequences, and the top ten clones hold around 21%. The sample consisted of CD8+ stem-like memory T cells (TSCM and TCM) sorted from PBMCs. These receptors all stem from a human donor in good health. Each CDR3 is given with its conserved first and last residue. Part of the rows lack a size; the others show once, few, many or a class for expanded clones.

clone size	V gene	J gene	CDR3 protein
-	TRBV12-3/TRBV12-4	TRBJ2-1	CASIPEGLAGYNEQFF
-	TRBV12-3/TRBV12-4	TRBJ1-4	CASSLGEKLFF
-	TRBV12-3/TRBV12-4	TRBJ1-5	CASSLAPLGSNQPQHF
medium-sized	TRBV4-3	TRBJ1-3	CASSQEVLDSGNTIYF
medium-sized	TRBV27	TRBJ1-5	CASSFQNQPQHF
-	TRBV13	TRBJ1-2	CASSQPGHSNYGYTF
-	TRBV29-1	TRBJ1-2	CSVDGQGTYGYTF
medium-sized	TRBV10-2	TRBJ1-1	CASSVNTEAFF
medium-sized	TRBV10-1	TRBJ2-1	CASSRDLSSYNEQFF
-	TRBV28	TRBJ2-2	CASSFGGDTGELFF
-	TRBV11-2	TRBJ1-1	CASSLPRGWTEAFF
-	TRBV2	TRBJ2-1	CASSQLADNEQFF
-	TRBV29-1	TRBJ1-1	CSVEGQDTEAFF
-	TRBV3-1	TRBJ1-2	CASSQEEFYGYTF
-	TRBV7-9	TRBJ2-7	CASSSSGSEQYF
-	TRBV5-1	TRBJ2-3	CASSLAGASTDTQYF